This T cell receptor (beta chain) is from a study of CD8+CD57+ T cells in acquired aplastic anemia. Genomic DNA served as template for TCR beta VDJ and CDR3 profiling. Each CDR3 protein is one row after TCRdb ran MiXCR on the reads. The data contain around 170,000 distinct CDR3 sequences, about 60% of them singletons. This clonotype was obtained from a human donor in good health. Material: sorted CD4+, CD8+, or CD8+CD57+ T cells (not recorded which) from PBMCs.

CDR3 sequence (DNA): TGCAGTGCTTCAGGGGAAAGGGGATACAATGAGCAGTTCTTC. Its translation: CSASGERGYNEQFF. The chain employs TRBV20-1 and TRBJ2-1; TRBD1 is a possible D gene (6 bases). Trimming took 5 bases from V and 4 from J, leaving 15 bases between them. The CDR3 spans 14 residues. Germline V lookup: CDR1 DFQATT, CDR2 SNEGSKA (reference sequence).